The 28 T cell receptor beta chains given below trace back to one sample, sequenced in a study of T-cell reconstitution after alpha-beta-depleted transplantation in children. Unique molecular identifiers featured in how the TCRbeta library was prepared. TCRdb itself ran the PCR reads through MiXCR, one entry per CDR3 protein. The sample consists of 780,000 or so distinct CDR3 sequences, approximately 15% of them appearing once. This material consisted of PBMCs, mostly from graft donor cells, taken 360 days after TCRalphabeta/CD19-depleted stem cell transplant. These receptors were collected from a male patient younger than 18 who had a stem cell transplant for acute lymphoblastic leukemia, so the T cells may come from the graft donor.

This sequence joins TRBV6-2 or TRBV6-3 and TRBJ2-5; D unresolved. V lost 2 bases and J 0 bases, leaving 7 bases between the germline ends. CDR1 MNHEY and CDR2 SVGEGT come from the germline V gene. The CDR3 covers 14 residues. DNA for the CDR3: TGTGCCAGCAGTTACCCGGATCACCAAGAGACCCAGTACTTC. Amino acid sequence: CASSYPDHQETQYF.

This clonotype was seen a few times. The genes are TRBV5-1 and TRBJ2-7; TRBD2 agrees at 15 bases. This CDR3 has 16 amino acids. V was clipped by 4 bases and J by 7 bases; unmatched bases: 9. Germline V gene lookup returns CDR1 SGHRS and CDR2 YFSETQ. CDR3 residues: CASSLGTSGRPKEQYF. The CDR3 nucleotides read TGCGCCAGCAGCCTAGGGACTAGCGGGAGGCCCAAGGAGCAGTACTTC.

This clonotype has a count of ten or more. This chain joins TRBV7-6 and TRBJ2-7; 12 bases fit TRBD1. Germline loops: CDR1 SGHVS, CDR2 FNYEAQ. V gave up 2 bases and J gave up 6 bases; unmatched junction bases: 5. The length of the CDR3 is 15 residues. The CDR3 region is CASSLRGQGAGEQYF. DNA for the CDR3: TGTGCCAGCAGCTTAAGGGGACAGGGGGCGGGCGAGCAGTACTTC. Looking up the rest from reference TRBV7-6 and TRBJ2-7 gives the full variable domain: GAGVSQSPRYKVTKRGQDVALRCDPISGHVSLYWYRQALGQGPEFLTYFNYEAQQDKSGLPNDRFSAERPEGSISTLTIQRTEQRDSAMYRCASSLRGQGAGEQYFGPGTRLTVT.

V and J are TRBV18 and TRBJ2-1, with a possible D match to TRBD2 (6 bases). Looked up from germline, CDR1 is KGHSH and CDR2 is LQKENI. V lost 0 bases to trimming and J lost 0 bases, with 12 bases between them. CDR3 size: 17 residues. CDR3 coding DNA: TGTGCCAGCTCACCACCTAGCGGCTTGAGCTCCTACAATGAGCAGTTCTTC. It specifies CASSPPSGLSSYNEQFF. Full variable domain (missing parts from reference TRBV18 and TRBJ2-1): NAGVMQNPRHLVRRRGQEARLRCSPMKGHSHVYWYRQLPEEGLKFMVYLQKENIIDESGMPKERFSAEFPKEGPSILRIQQVVRGDSAAYFCASSPPSGLSSYNEQFFGPGTRLTVL.

A few counts support this clonotype. The chain joins TRBV27 to TRBJ2-2, with TRBD2 identical over 10 bases. The CDR3 totals 14 residues. Per the germline V gene, CDR1 is MNHEY and CDR2 is SMNVEV (reference sequence). V trimming: 2 bases; J trimming: 7 bases; junction bases outside the gene matches: 1. This CDR3 reads CASSLGTSVGELFF. CDR3 sequence (DNA): TGTGCCAGCAGTTTAGGGACTAGCGTCGGGGAGCTGTTTTTT.

This clonotype was counted at least ten times. The chain is built from TRBV25-1 and TRBJ2-3, with D possibly TRBD1 on 6 matching bases. The CDR3 extends over 15 amino acids. CDR1 is MGHDK and CDR2 is SYGVNS in the germline V gene. V lost 3 bases and J lost 2, with 12 bases in between. The DNA of the CDR3 is TGTGCCAGCAGTGATCTGACAGGCTTCACAGATACGCAGTATTTT. It translates to CASSDLTGFTDTQYF.

This clonotype showed up just a few times. The chain carries TRBV7-9 and TRBJ2-7, with a possible D match to TRBD2 (5 bases). The germline CDR1 and CDR2 sequences are SEHNR and FQNEAQ (reference sequence). The V end lost 2 bases, the J end lost 0 bases, and 14 bases lay between the germline ends. The CDR3 contains 16 residues. CDR3 in DNA: TGTGCCAGCAGCTTAAGGACTCACCTTAACTCCTACGAGCAGTACTTC. Its translation: CASSLRTHLNSYEQYF.

This sequence joins TRBV18 and TRBJ1-2; 9 bases fit TRBD1. The CDR3 contains 17 residues. The germline V gene encodes CDR1 KGHSH and CDR2 LQKENI. J was trimmed by 3 bases and V by 1 base; bases with no gene match: 9. CDR3 amino acids: CASSPRLTGGNDYGYTF. The CDR3 DNA is TGTGCCAGCTCACCACGATTGACAGGGGGAAATGACTATGGCTACACCTTC.

This chain uses TRBV5-1 with TRBJ2-7; the match to TRBD2 covers 10 bases. The CDR3 has 15 residues. The V gene end was trimmed by 0 bases and the J gene end by 5 bases; junction bases not matched to a gene: 5. The germline V gene encodes CDR1 SGHRS and CDR2 YFSETQ. The CDR3 loop is CASSLASGSFHEQYF. As DNA, the CDR3 is TGCGCCAGCAGCTTGGCTAGCGGGAGTTTCCACGAGCAGTACTTC.

There are a few counts of this clonotype. The chain carries TRBV7-2 and TRBJ2-5, with a weak D call TRBD2 (6 bases). The V and J ends lost 0 bases and 5 bases respectively, with 10 bases between them. Germline V gene lookup returns CDR1 SGHTA and CDR2 FQGNSA. The CDR3 is 14 residues long. The CDR3 protein is CASSLAGSSETQYF. In nucleotides, the CDR3 is TGTGCCAGCAGCTTAGCCGGGAGCTCGGAGACCCAGTACTTC.

This clonotype was detected a few times. A read error may produce the germline difference seen at one junction end. The chain uses TRBV6-1 and TRBJ2-2; D is uncertain. This CDR3 spans 12 amino acids. Germline CDR1 is MNHNS and CDR2 is SASEGT. The CDR3 coding sequence is TGTGCCAGCAGGGAAGACACCGGGGAGCTGTTTTTT. Protein sequence: CASREDTGELFF.

This clonotype came up many times. The chain is built from TRBV20-1 and TRBJ2-1; the match to TRBD2 covers 7 bases. Germline CDR1 and CDR2: DFQATT and SNEGSKA (reference sequence). The CDR3 runs 14 residues. After removal of 2 bases from V and 0 bases from J, the junction contained 1 base not matched to a gene. DNA for the CDR3: TGCAGTGCTAGAAGCGGGGCCTCCTACAATGAGCAGTTCTTC. It codes for CSARSGASYNEQFF.

This clonotype has a handful of counts. This sequence joins TRBV5-1 and TRBJ1-4; 7 nucleotides match TRBD1. J was trimmed by 8 bases and V by 4 bases; bases with no gene match: 5. The CDR3 runs to 13 residues. Germline values: CDR1 SGHRS, CDR2 YFSETQ. CDR3 sequence reads: CASSTRGQEKLFF. In DNA, the CDR3 is TGCGCCAGCAGCACAAGGGGACAGGAAAAACTGTTTTTT.

The chain joins TRBV27 to TRBJ1-1, with a weak D call TRBD1 (6 bases). CDR1 is MNHEY and CDR2 is SMNVEV in the germline V gene (reference sequence). V was pared by 3 bases and J by 4 bases, with 18 bases between. This CDR3 is 16 amino acids long. CDR3 sequence reads: CASSLGFLGGATEAFF. In nucleotides, the CDR3 is TGTGCCAGCAGTTTGGGGTTTCTGGGGGGGGCCACTGAAGCTTTCTTT.

This clonotype was found many times. The chain links TRBV10-3 to TRBJ2-7; a weak D match, TRBD1 (5 bases). V was pared by 3 bases and J by 3 bases, with 12 bases between. Germline V gene lookup returns CDR1 ENHRY and CDR2 SYGVKD. The CDR3 covers 14 residues. CDR3 in amino acids: CAISESGKSYEQYF. CDR3 DNA sequence: TGTGCCATCAGTGAATCAGGGAAAAGCTACGAGCAGTACTTC.

This clonotype was found a few times. The V call is TRBV5-1, the J call TRBJ2-7; 7 nucleotides align to TRBD2. V lost 2 bases and J lost 2; bases outside the gene matches: 7. The CDR3 length is 15 residues. Germline loops: CDR1 SGHRS, CDR2 YFSETQ. CDR3 amino acids: CASSFPSGTPYEQYF. CDR3 nucleotides: TGCGCCAGCAGCTTCCCTAGCGGAACTCCCTACGAGCAGTACTTC.

This clonotype has at least ten counts. The chain joins TRBV18 to TRBJ2-1, with TRBD1 as a possible D gene (6 bases). The CDR3 extends over 16 amino acids. Per the germline V gene, CDR1 is KGHSH and CDR2 is LQKENI. V was trimmed by 10 bases and J by 5 bases, leaving 24 bases between them. The CDR3 nucleotides are TGTGCCACCTACGACTTACAACGGGACACCAACAATGAGCAGTTCTTC. Its protein product is CATYDLQRDTNNEQFF. Looking up the rest from reference TRBV18 and TRBJ2-1 gives the full variable domain: NAGVMQNPRHLVRRRGQEARLRCSPMKGHSHVYWYRQLPEEGLKFMVYLQKENIIDESGMPKERFSAEFPKEGPSILRIQQVVRGDSAAYFCATYDLQRDTNNEQFFGPGTRLTVL.

V is TRBV13 and J is TRBJ2-7; D not certain. The V and J ends lost 8 bases and 6 bases respectively, with 17 bases between them. Germline CDR1 PRHDT, CDR2 FYEKMQ (reference sequence). This CDR3 spans 13 amino acids. Here the CDR3 reads CASVGTRVGEQYF. The CDR3 DNA reads TGTGCCAGCGTAGGAACAAGGGTCGGCGAGCAGTACTTC.

The J gene is TRBJ2-7, the V gene TRBV15, with TRBD2 identical over 9 bases. In germline, CDR1 is LNHNV, CDR2 YYDKDF (reference sequence). The junction had 7 bases not matched to a gene; V was cut back by 0 bases and J by 7 bases. The CDR3 runs 15 residues. The CDR3, as DNA: TGTGCCACCAGCAGAGACAGGGGACTAGCCCGAGAGCAGTACTTC. Translating gives CATSRDRGLAREQYF.

This clonotype has only a few counts. J is TRBJ1-1 and V is TRBV18, with D uncertain. Germline lookup yields CDR1 KGHSH and CDR2 LQKENI. The CDR3 has 13 amino acids. The V end lost 3 bases, the J end lost 6 bases, and 11 bases lay between the germline ends. This CDR3 reads CASSPISGAEAFF. The CDR3 DNA follows: TGTGCCAGCTCACCGATATCTGGGGCTGAAGCTTTCTTT.

The rearrangement joins TRBV5-6 to TRBJ1-2; 8 bases match TRBD1. Germline CDR1 SGHDT, CDR2 YYEEEE. The CDR3 has 15 amino acids. The V segment lost 1 base and the J segment 4 bases; nucleotides outside the gene matches: 6. CDR3 protein: CASSLPPTGAYGYTF. The CDR3 nucleotides read TGTGCCAGCAGCTTGCCCCCGACAGGGGCCTATGGCTACACCTTC.

The chain employs TRBV12-3 or TRBV12-4 and TRBJ1-5; perhaps TRBD1 as D (5 bases). CDR3 length equals 15 residues. Trimming stripped 4 bases from V and 4 bases from J, with 14 bases between. CDR3 region: CASSSGTPVNQPQHF. The CDR3 nucleotides are TGTGCCAGCAGTTCCGGGACCCCAGTTAATCAGCCCCAGCATTTT.

Only a few counts were recorded for this clonotype. The rearrangement links TRBV4-2 to TRBJ2-1; D perhaps matches TRBD2 (5 bases). The CDR3 has 17 amino acids. Germline V CDR1 and CDR2: LGHNA, YNFKEQ. The ends were cut back, 1 base at V and 4 bases at J, with 17 bases in the middle. Here the CDR3 reads CASSQGGVGVRYNEQFF. The CDR3 bases are TGTGCCAGCAGCCAAGGTGGAGTGGGAGTCAGGTACAATGAGCAGTTCTTC.

This chain connects TRBV5-6 to TRBJ2-1, with 8 bases identical to TRBD2. The CDR3 totals 16 residues. Germline values: CDR1 SGHDT, CDR2 YYEEEE. With V trimmed by 0 bases and J by 5 bases, 7 bases remained unmatched. CDR3 in DNA: TGTGCCAGCAGCTTGGAGAGCGGGAGTCTCGACAATGAGCAGTTCTTC. Amino acids: CASSLESGSLDNEQFF.

This clonotype occurred a few times. The rearrangement uses TRBV7-2 and TRBJ2-1; D might be TRBD2 (5 bases). Germline V gives CDR1 SGHTA, CDR2 FQGNSA. The CDR3 has 16 amino acids. Trimming took off 1 base at V and 6 bases at J, with 16 bases between the two ends. CDR3 protein: CASSLGVRGWGNEQFF. The CDR3 coding sequence is TGTGCCAGCAGCTTAGGAGTACGGGGTTGGGGCAATGAGCAGTTCTTC. Using reference TRBV7-2 and TRBJ2-1 for the parts outside the CDR3, the full variable domain is GAGVSQSPSNKVTEKGKDVELRCDPISGHTALYWYRQSLGQGLEFLIYFQGNSAPDKSGLPSDRFSAERTGGSVSTLTIQRTQQEDSAVYLCASSLGVRGWGNEQFFGPGTRLTVL.

This clonotype was detected many times. The J gene is TRBJ2-7, the V gene TRBV28; 8 bases match TRBD1. This CDR3 region has 15 residues. Germline trimming cut 3 bases from V and 5 bases from J; bases unmatched to any gene: 9. CDR1 is MDHEN and CDR2 is SYDVKM in the germline V gene. The CDR3 bases are TGTGCCAGCAGTTTGCCCGGGACAGGAGCCAACGAGCAGTACTTC. Amino acids: CASSLPGTGANEQYF.

The gene calls are TRBV10-2 and TRBJ2-1; 10 bases line up with TRBD2. After removal of 3 bases from V and 4 bases from J, the junction contained 6 bases not matched to a gene. This CDR3 has 16 amino acids. Germline values: CDR1 WSHSY, CDR2 SAAADI. CDR3 amino acids: CASSERGTSAYNEQFF. Written as DNA, the CDR3 is TGCGCCAGCAGTGAAAGAGGGACTAGCGCGTACAATGAGCAGTTCTTC.

The V and J genes are TRBV7-6 and TRBJ2-7; D possibly uses TRBD1 or TRBD2 (5 bases each). Germline V gene lookup returns CDR1 SGHVS and CDR2 FNYEAQ. Trimming removed 5 bases from V and 0 bases from J, with 14 bases in between. There are 15 residues in the CDR3. CDR3 in DNA: TGTGCCAGCAGCGACCGGGGCCGATCCTCCTACGAGCAGTACTTC. Translating it yields CASSDRGRSSYEQYF.